Below, 14 T cell receptor beta chains from the same sample are listed, as sequenced in a study of T cell responses to AZD1222 COVID-19 vaccine. The repertoire was sequenced with immunoSEQ multiplex PCR; TCRdb's copy has only in-frame clones and lacks some. The sample shows some 86,000 clones, approximately 78% of them seen only once. The sequencing used peripheral blood, collected on day 0 of AZD1222 vaccination. The receptors stem from an adult in good health.

The V call is TRBV14, the J call TRBJ2-1, with TRBD2 as a possible D gene (6 bases). This CDR3 spans 13 amino acids. Trimming removed 1 base at V and 10 bases at J, with 11 bases between. Germline V gene sequence: CDR1 SGHDN, CDR2 FVKESK. CDR3 sequence reads: CASSQVTGLEQFF. CDR3 nucleotide sequence: TGTGCCAGCAGCCAAGTTACGGGACTGGAGCAGTTCTTC.

The genes are TRBV28 and TRBJ2-7; TRBD2 aligns across 8 bases. The length of the CDR3 is 15 residues. Per germline, CDR1 MDHEN and CDR2 SYDVKM. V was pared by 6 bases and J by 0 bases, with 7 bases of the junction left unmatched. As DNA, the CDR3 is TGTGCCAGCAGAAGACTAGCGCCCAGCTCCTACGAGCAGTACTTC. This translates into CASRRLAPSSYEQYF.

The chain uses TRBV19 and TRBJ1-5; 7 bases are a match to TRBD1. Germline CDR1 is LNHDA and CDR2 is SQIVND (reference sequence). CDR3 size: 13 residues. V lost 8 bases, J lost 2 bases, and 3 bases stayed unmatched. The DNA of the CDR3 is TGTGCCAGTGGAGGGACAGGCAATCAGCCCCAGCATTTT. Its translation is CASGGTGNQPQHF.

The chain recombines TRBV5-1 with TRBJ2-1; 11 bases map to TRBD2. The CDR3 consists of 18 residues. The V and J ends lost 4 bases and 2 bases, in that order; junction bases with no gene match: 11. In germline, CDR1 is SGHRS, CDR2 YFSETQ. The CDR3 loop is CASSPVLAGGMAYNEQFF. CDR3 coding DNA: TGCGCCAGCAGCCCCGTGCTAGCGGGAGGAATGGCCTACAATGAGCAGTTCTTC.

This rearrangement joins TRBV2 to TRBJ2-7, with D possibly matching TRBD1 (6 bases). CDR1 is SNHLY, CDR2 FYNNEI, per germline. This CDR3 is 14 amino acids long. V lost 6 bases and J lost 3, with 15 bases in between. CDR3 loop: CASSPQGPIYEQYF. CDR3 DNA: TGTGCCAGCAGCCCCCAGGGGCCCATCTACGAGCAGTACTTC.

This clone was recorded a few times. The rearrangement joins TRBV28 to TRBJ1-2; TRBD1 agrees at 7 bases. Germline CDR1 is MDHEN and CDR2 is SYDVKM. The trim removed 6 bases at V and 4 bases at J, leaving 5 bases unmatched. This CDR3 has 13 amino acids. The CDR3 loop reads CASRGAGGYGYTF. Here the CDR3 DNA reads TGTGCCAGCAGGGGAGCAGGGGGCTATGGCTACACCTTC.

The chain carries TRBV30 and TRBJ2-1; 8 bases agree with TRBD2. Trimming cost V 2 bases and J 4 bases; bases outside gene matches: 4. Germline CDR1 and CDR2: GTSNPN and SVGIG (reference sequence). The CDR3 totals 14 residues. The CDR3 here is CAWSFSGAYNEQFF. In DNA, the CDR3 is TGTGCCTGGAGTTTTAGCGGGGCTTACAATGAGCAGTTCTTC.

This clone came up a few times. V is TRBV19 and J is TRBJ1-5; tentatively, D is TRBD1 (5 bases). The V gene's germline CDR1 is LNHDA and CDR2 SQIVND (reference sequence). The CDR3 totals 13 residues. V was trimmed by 6 bases and J by 7 bases, leaving 13 bases between them. CDR3 loop: CASRIRRDQPQHF. The CDR3 DNA reads TGTGCCAGTAGAATCCGAAGGGACCAGCCCCAGCATTTT.

This sequence joins TRBV5-1 and TRBJ1-2; the match to TRBD1 covers 8 bases. Germline V gene sequence: CDR1 SGHRS, CDR2 YFSETQ. Germline trimming cut 0 bases from V and 2 bases from J; bases unmatched to any gene: 3. The CDR3 has 15 amino acids. CDR3 sequence reads: CASSLAGGQNYGYTF. In DNA, the CDR3 is TGCGCCAGCAGCTTGGCAGGGGGCCAGAACTATGGCTACACCTTC.

The J gene is TRBJ2-1, the V gene TRBV7-2; 11 bases match TRBD1. Germline CDR1 SGHTA, CDR2 FQGNSA. CDR3 size: 16 residues. After removal of 5 bases from V and 7 bases from J, the junction contained 10 bases not matched to a gene. The CDR3: CASSPNRDRGRNEQFF. DNA of the CDR3: TGTGCCAGCAGCCCAAACCGGGACAGGGGGAGGAATGAGCAGTTCTTC. Variable domain in full (rest from reference TRBV7-2 and TRBJ2-1): GAGVSQSPSNKVTEKGKDVELRCDPISGHTALYWYRQSLGQGLEFLIYFQGNSAPDKSGLPSDRFSAERTGGSVSTLTIQRTQQEDSAVYLCASSPNRDRGRNEQFFGPGTRLTVL.

The chain couples TRBV3-1 (or the pseudogene TRBV3-2) to TRBJ2-7; D might be TRBD2 (6 bases). V was clipped by 1 base and J by 5 bases, with 12 bases between them. Germline CDR1 LGHDT, CDR2 YNNKEL (reference sequence). This CDR3 is built from 14 residues. The CDR3 DNA sequence: TGTGCCAGCAGCCAAGGGACGGGAGCCAACGAGCAGTACTTC. Residues: CASSQGTGANEQYF.

V usage is TRBV6-2 or TRBV6-3 and J usage is TRBJ1-2, with 11 bases aligning to TRBD1. CDR1 and CDR2 (germline): MNHEY, SVGEGT. V trimming: 8 bases; J trimming: 2 bases; junction bases outside the gene matches: 4. The CDR3 spans 14 residues. The CDR3 spells CASGRTGGNYGYTF. CDR3 bases: TGTGCCAGCGGCCGGACAGGGGGCAACTATGGCTACACCTTC.

About this clone itself: The same CDR3 arises from other DNA sequences in this sample as well. This sequence joins TRBV4-1 and TRBJ2-2, with 13 positions matching TRBD2. V was pared by 1 base and J by 4 bases, with 6 bases of the junction left unmatched. CDR1 MGHRA and CDR2 YSYEKL come from the germline V gene. This CDR3 has 18 amino acids. The CDR3 protein is CASSQGGLAGVGTGELFF. The CDR3 bases are TGCGCCAGCAGCCAAGGTGGACTAGCGGGAGTCGGCACCGGGGAGCTGTTTTTT.

The J gene is TRBJ1-1, the V gene TRBV19; perhaps TRBD1 as D (5 bases). This CDR3 has 15 residues. Germline assignment: CDR1 LNHDA and CDR2 SQIVND (reference sequence). The V end lost 6 bases, the J end lost 1 base, and 15 bases lay between the germline ends. CDR3 bases: TGTGCCAGTAGGCGGGGGAGCGGATGGAACACTGAAGCTTTCTTT. This encodes CASRRGSGWNTEAFF. The complete variable domain, with remaining parts taken from reference TRBV19 and TRBJ1-1, reads DGGITQSPKYLFRKEGQNVTLSCEQNLNHDAMYWYRQDPGQGLRLIYYSQIVNDFQKGDIAEGYSVSREKKESFPLTVTSAQKNPTAFYLCASRRGSGWNTEAFFGQGTRLTVV.